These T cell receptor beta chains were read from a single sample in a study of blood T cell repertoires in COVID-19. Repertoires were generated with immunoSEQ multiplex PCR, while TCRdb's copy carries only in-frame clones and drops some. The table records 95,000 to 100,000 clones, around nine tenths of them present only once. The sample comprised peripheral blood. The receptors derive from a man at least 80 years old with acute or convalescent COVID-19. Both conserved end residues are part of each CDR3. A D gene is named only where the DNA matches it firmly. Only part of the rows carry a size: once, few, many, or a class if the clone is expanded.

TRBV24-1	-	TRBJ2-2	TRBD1	TGTGCCACCAGTGATTTGAGGACAGGGGGGAGCGGGGAGCTGTTTTTT	CATSDLRTGGSGELFF
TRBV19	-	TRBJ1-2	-	TGTGCCAGTAGCCCTAGAGGAGTTACCAACTATGGCTACACCTTC	CASSPRGVTNYGYTF
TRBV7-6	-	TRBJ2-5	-	TGTGCCAGCAGCCAGACCTACGGGGAGACCCAGTACTTC	CASSQTYGETQYF
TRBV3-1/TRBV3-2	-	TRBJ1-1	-	TGTGCCAGCAGCCCGAGGAGGAGGGGGGGAACTGAAGCTTTCTTT	CASSPRRRGGTEAFF
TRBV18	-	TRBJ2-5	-	TGTGCCAGCTCACCACCGGCTCGAGAGACCCAGTACTTC	CASSPPARETQYF
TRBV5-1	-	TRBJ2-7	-	TGCGCCAGCAGCCCTGGAGGAGGGCAGGGTAGCGAGCAGTACTTC	CASSPGGGQGSEQYF
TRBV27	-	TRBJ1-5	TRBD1	TGTGCCAGCAGTCCGACAGGGGGCTACAATCAGCCCCAGCATTTT	CASSPTGGYNQPQHF
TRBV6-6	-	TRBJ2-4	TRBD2	TGTGCCAGCAGTCCGGCGGGAGGGGCCAAAAACATTCAGTACTTC	CASSPAGGAKNIQYF
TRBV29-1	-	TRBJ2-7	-	TGCAGCGCCCTTCCCCATAGCGGAGAGCAGTACTTC	CSALPHSGEQYF
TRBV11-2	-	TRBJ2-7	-	TGTGCCAGCAGCTTAGTACAGGGCTCCTACGAGCAGTACTTC	CASSLVQGSYEQYF
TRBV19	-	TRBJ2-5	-	TGTGCCAGTAGTCAAGACAGGGAGACCCAGTACTTC	CASSQDRETQYF
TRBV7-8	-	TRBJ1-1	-	TGTGCCAGCAGCTTTGGGGCCGTGAACACTGAAGCTTTCTTT	CASSFGAVNTEAFF
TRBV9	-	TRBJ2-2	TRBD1	TGTGCCAGCAGCGTAGATCCCGGGACAGGGGCGAACACCGGGGAGCTGTTTTTT	CASSVDPGTGANTGELFF
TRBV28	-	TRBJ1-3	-	TGTGCCAGCAGCCCGCCCTGGGGGGGCGCCTCTGGAAACACCATATATTTT	CASSPPWGGASGNTIYF
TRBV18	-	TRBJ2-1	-	TGTGCCAGCTCCCGGAGTGATGAGCAGTTCTTC	CASSRSDEQFF
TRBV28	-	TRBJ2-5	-	TGTGCCAGCATGAAGGAGCGGAACCAAGAGACCCAGTACTTC	CASMKERNQETQYF
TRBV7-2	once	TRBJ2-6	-	TGTGCCAGCAGTCTCACCAGCGACGTAGGTGGGGCCAACGTCCTGACTTTC	CASSLTSDVGGANVLTF
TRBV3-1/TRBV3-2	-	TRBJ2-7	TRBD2	TGTGCCAGCAGCTCCGGACTAGCTACAGCCTACGAGCAGTACTTC	CASSSGLATAYEQYF
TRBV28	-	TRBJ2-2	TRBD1	TGTGCCAGCAGTTGGCGGACAGGGTATTCCGGGGAGCTGTTTTTT	CASSWRTGYSGELFF
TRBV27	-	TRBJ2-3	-	TGTGCCAGCAGTCGGACGTCCCGGAGGCCAGATACGCAGTATTTT	CASSRTSRRPDTQYF